Listed below are T cell receptor beta chains from one sample, sequenced in a study of CD8 T cells in Susac syndrome. TCRdb analysed the immunoSEQ multiplex PCR reads with MiXCR anew, one entry per CDR3 protein. This table holds around 150,000 distinct CDR3 sequences, approximately 93% found once. The material sequenced was CD4+ T cells from PBMCs. The origin of the receptors is a human donor with multiple sclerosis. Each CDR3 is given without its conserved first and last residue. Each record gives: J gene, V gene, CDR3 protein.

>TRBJ2-7|TRBV27
ASIQNLREGLDYEQY
>TRBJ1-1|TRBV5-4
ASSLGTGLNTEAF
>TRBJ2-7|TRBV20-1
SAPGTVSYEQY
>TRBJ1-5|TRBV30
AWSEQADQPQH
>TRBJ1-4|TRBV12-3/TRBV12-4
ASILRGTASNEKLF
>TRBJ2-2|TRBV29-1
SASVTGELF
>TRBJ2-6|TRBV19
ASSITLISGANVLT
>TRBJ2-5|TRBV28
ASSTLGGSETQY
>TRBJ2-3|TRBV6-2/TRBV6-3
ASSFRIPGQGATAGGPDTQY
>TRBJ2-5|TRBV6-5
ASTGTSGTQGTQY
>TRBJ1-1|TRBV5-4
ASSRDQAEAF
>TRBJ2-5|TRBV5-1
ASSLAGSEETQY
>TRBJ2-1|TRBV6-2/TRBV6-3
ASSSRPYESSYNEQF
>TRBJ1-2|TRBV9
ASSVRSDRAGYT
>TRBJ1-1|TRBV4-2
ASSQEGSLTEAF
>TRBJ2-7|TRBV7-3
ASSLTSGAEQY
>TRBJ2-3|TRBV4-2
ASSQDSSGRFPDTQY
>TRBJ2-1|TRBV4-3
ASGTGSYNEQF
>TRBJ1-5|TRBV20-1
SASPTGTSNQPQH
>TRBJ1-5|TRBV6-1
ASSVRGGNQPQH
>TRBJ2-1|TRBV6-2/TRBV6-3
ASSYAGVDYNEQF
>TRBJ2-1|TRBV29-1
SAVRGGQIVAYNEQF
>TRBJ2-7|TRBV5-1
ASSLEPDFSYEQY
>TRBJ2-4|TRBV19
ASSPRTAKY
>TRBJ1-3|TRBV14
ASSPRTGSPGNTIY
>TRBJ2-6|TRBV5-1
ASRVQAGGANVLT
>TRBJ2-1|TRBV24-1
ATSDPGRGQF
>TRBJ2-1|TRBV18
ASSPRTRGSYNEQF
>TRBJ2-5|TRBV9
ASQRGREETQY
>TRBJ2-5|TRBV12-3/TRBV12-4
ASGVRRQETQY
>TRBJ2-6|TRBV6-2/TRBV6-3
ASSNLSPQSGANVLT
>TRBJ2-1|TRBV7-6
ASSRRDSDYNEQF
>TRBJ2-5|TRBV2
ARKSFGEQETQY
>TRBJ2-5|TRBV30
AAADSRRETQY
>TRBJ2-2|TRBV6-6
ASSYLQGAGELF
>TRBJ2-3|TRBV4-2
ASSQDRGWGTDTQY
>TRBJ1-2|TRBV9
ASSVGATGLYGYT
>TRBJ1-2|TRBV20-1
SAYDRVNGYT
>TRBJ2-1|TRBV5-6
ASTFGSSGFNEQF
>TRBJ2-3|TRBV20-1
SARLAGKDTQY
>TRBJ1-1|TRBV2
ASSSDSAMNTEAF
>TRBJ2-5|TRBV7-2
ASSGATHQETQY
>TRBJ2-1|TRBV7-3
ASSGSGSSYNEQF
>TRBJ1-2|TRBV2
ASSEKANYGYT
>TRBJ2-7|TRBV30
AWSPSSGYEQY
>TRBJ2-2|TRBV2
ASSGDRGSNGELF
>TRBJ2-7|TRBV6-5
ASSYSMRGTSSYEQY
>TRBJ1-5|TRBV28
ASFGGYSNQPQH
>TRBJ2-2|TRBV11-2
ASSSQGSTGELF
>TRBJ1-1|TRBV5-4
ASSQAGGGTEAF
>TRBJ2-1|TRBV6-5
ASSADTYNEQF